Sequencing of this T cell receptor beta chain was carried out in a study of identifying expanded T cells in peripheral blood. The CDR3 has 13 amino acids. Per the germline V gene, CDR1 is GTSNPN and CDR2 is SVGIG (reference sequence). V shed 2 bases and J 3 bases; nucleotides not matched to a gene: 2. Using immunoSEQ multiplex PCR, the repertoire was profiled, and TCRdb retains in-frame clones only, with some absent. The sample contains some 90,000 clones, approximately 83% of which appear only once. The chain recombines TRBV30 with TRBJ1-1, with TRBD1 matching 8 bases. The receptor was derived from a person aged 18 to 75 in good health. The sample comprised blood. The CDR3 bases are TGTGCCTGGAGTTGGGGACAGGACACTGAAGCTTTCTTT. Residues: CAWSWGQDTEAFF. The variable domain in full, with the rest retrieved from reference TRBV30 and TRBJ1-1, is SQTIHQWPATLVQPVGSPLSLECTVEGTSNPNLYWYRQAAGRGLQLLFYSVGIGQISSEVPQNLSASRPQDRQFILSSKKLLLSDSGFYLCAWSWGQDTEAFFGQGTRLTVV.